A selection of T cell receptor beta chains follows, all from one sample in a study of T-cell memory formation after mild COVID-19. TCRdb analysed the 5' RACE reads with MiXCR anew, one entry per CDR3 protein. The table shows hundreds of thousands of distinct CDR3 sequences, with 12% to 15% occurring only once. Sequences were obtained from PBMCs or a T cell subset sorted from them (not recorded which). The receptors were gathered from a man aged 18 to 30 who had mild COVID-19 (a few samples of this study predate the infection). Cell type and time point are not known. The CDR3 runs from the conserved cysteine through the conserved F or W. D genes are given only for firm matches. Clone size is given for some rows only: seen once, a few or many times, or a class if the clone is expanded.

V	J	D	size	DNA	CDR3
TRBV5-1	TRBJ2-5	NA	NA	TGCGCCAGCAGCTTCGAGGGACACATGAGGACCCAGTACTTC	CASSFEGHMRTQYF
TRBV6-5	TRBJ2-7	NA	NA	TGTGCCAGCTGTTACGGCGGGCCGACCTACGAGCAGTACTTC	CASCYGGPTYEQYF
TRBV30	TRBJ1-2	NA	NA	TGTGCCTGGACTCCCCTCCCCAGCAAGTACTATGGCTACACCTTC	CAWTPLPSKYYGYTF
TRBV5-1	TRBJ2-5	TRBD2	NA	TGCGCCAGCAGCCCCGGGGGGAATGGGGGAGAGACCCAGTACTTC	CASSPGGNGGETQYF
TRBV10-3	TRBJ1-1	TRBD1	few	TGTGCCATCAGATCCGGACAGGGAACATCGGAAGCTTTCTTT	CAIRSGQGTSEAFF
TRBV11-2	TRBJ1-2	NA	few	TGTGCCAGCAGCTTAGTGCCGACAGGCGGGGAGTATGGCTACACCTTC	CASSLVPTGGEYGYTF
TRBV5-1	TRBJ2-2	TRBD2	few	TGCGCCAGCAGCTTGACTAGCGGGGGCTACACCGGGGAGCTGTTTTTT	CASSLTSGGYTGELFF
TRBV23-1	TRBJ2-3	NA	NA	TGCGCCAGCAGCCTGGGGCCCTGCACAGATACGCAGTATTTT	CASSLGPCTDTQYF
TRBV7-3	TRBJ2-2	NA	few	TGTGCCAGCAGCTTAAAGGCCGGGGAGCTGTTTTTT	CASSLKAGELFF
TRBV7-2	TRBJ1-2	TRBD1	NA	TGTGCCAGCAGCTCGACAGGGGGCGCCGGCTACACCTTC	CASSSTGGAGYTF
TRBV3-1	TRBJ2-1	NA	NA	TGTGCCAGCAGCCAAACGACCGCGTGGGACGGGAAGCAGTTCTTC	CASSQTTAWDGKQFF
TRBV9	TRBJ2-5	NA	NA	TGTGCCAGCAGCGTAGATTTGCAGGGGGGCCAAGAGACCCAGTACTTC	CASSVDLQGGQETQYF
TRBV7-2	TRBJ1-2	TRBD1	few	TGTGCCAGCAGCCAGGGGGGGGCCTACTATGGCTACACCTTC	CASSQGGAYYGYTF
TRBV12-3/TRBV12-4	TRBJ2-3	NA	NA	TGTGCCAGCAGCAAACAGGACACAGATACGCAGTATTTT	CASSKQDTDTQYF
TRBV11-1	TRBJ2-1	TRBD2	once	TGTGCCAGCAGCTCGCAAGGGGCCGCCTCCGGGACTAGCTCCTACAATGAGCAGTTCTTC	CASSSQGAASGTSSYNEQFF
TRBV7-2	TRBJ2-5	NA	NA	TGTGCCAGCAGCTTAGGGGGGTCTCTAGAGACCCAGTACTTC	CASSLGGSLETQYF
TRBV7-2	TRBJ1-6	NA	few	TGTGCCAGCAGCCGGATAAAGCGGGGTGCTGTTGATAATTCACCCCTCCACTTT	CASSRIKRGAVDNSPLHF
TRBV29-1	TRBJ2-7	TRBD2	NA	TGCAGCGTTGTAGGGTCGGGACTAGCGGGTCTACACTACGAGCAGTACTTC	CSVVGSGLAGLHYEQYF
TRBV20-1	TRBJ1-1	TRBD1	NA	TGCAGTGCCGAAAGAGGGCAGGGGGCAACTGAAGCTTTCTTT	CSAERGQGATEAFF
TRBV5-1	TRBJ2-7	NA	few	TGCGCCAGCAGCTTGGAAAACGAGCAGTACTTC	CASSLENEQYF
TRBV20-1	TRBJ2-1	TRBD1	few	TGCAGTGCTAGAGCGTCCCCGCGAGACAGGGTTTCGGGAAATGAGCAGTTCTTC	CSARASPRDRVSGNEQFF
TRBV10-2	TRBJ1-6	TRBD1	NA	TGCGCCAGCAGTGATAGGACAGGGAATTCACCCCTCCACTTT	CASSDRTGNSPLHF
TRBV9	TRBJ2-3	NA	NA	TGTGCCAGCAGCGTAACCGCAGGGGAGGCCACAGATACGCAGTATTTT	CASSVTAGEATDTQYF
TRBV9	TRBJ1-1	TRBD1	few	TGTGCCAGCAGCGTAGTCCCAGGGGGCCACACTGAAGCTTTCTTT	CASSVVPGGHTEAFF
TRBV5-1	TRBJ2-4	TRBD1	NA	TGCGCCAGTTCAGGGGGTGACCCCAAAAACATTCAGTACTTC	CASSGGDPKNIQYF
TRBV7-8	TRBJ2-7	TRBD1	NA	TGTGCCAGCAGCCGTGCGAGACAGGGGATATACGAGCAGTACTTC	CASSRARQGIYEQYF
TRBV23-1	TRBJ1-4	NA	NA	TGCGCCAGCCCCCGAACAGGGTCGGATGAAAAACTGTTTTTT	CASPRTGSDEKLFF
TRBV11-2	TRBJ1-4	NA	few	TGTGCCAGCAGCTTAAATCAGATTAATGAAAAACTGTTTTTT	CASSLNQINEKLFF
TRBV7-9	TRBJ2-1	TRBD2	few	TGTGCCAGCAGCCGACTAGCGGGGGGGCTATATGAGCAGTTCTTC	CASSRLAGGLYEQFF
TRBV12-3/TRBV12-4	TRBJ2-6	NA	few	TGTGCCAGCAGTTCTCGGGGTACTGGGGCCAACGTCCTGACTTTC	CASSSRGTGANVLTF
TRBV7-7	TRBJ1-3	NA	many	TGTGCCAGCAGTCCTAGCTCTGGAAACACCATATATTTT	CASSPSSGNTIYF
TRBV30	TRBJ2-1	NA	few	TGTGCCTGGTCTCGTTTGGTCAGGGGTACTGAGCAGTTCTTC	CAWSRLVRGTEQFF
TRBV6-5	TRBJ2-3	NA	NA	TGTGCCAGCAGTTACAGGGGATTGGGTACAGATACGCAGTATTTT	CASSYRGLGTDTQYF
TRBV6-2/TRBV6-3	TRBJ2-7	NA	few	TGTGCCAGCAGTTACTCGACCCCCCCCGAGCAGTACTTC	CASSYSTPPEQYF
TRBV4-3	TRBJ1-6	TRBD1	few	TGCGCCAGCAGCCGAGGTCGCGTGGGACAGGGGTACTCACCCCTCCACTTT	CASSRGRVGQGYSPLHF
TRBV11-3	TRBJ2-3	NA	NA	TGTGCCAGCAGCCTCCGGGAATGGGGTACGCAGTATTTT	CASSLREWGTQYF
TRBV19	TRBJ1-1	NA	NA	TGTGCCAGTAGTTCCTACAGGATTCAGGAAGCTTTCTTT	CASSSYRIQEAFF
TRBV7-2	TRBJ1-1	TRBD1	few	TGTGCCAGCAGCTGGGGACAGGGGGACACTGAAGCTTTCTTT	CASSWGQGDTEAFF
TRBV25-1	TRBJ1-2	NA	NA	TGTGCCAGCAGTGAATGGGGGGGAGATGGCTACACCTTC	CASSEWGGDGYTF
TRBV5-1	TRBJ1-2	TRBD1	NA	TGCGCCAGCAGCTTGGCCCAGGGGGCGAGGAGTGATGGCTACACCTTC	CASSLAQGARSDGYTF
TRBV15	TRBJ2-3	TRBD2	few	TGTGCCACCAGCACTAGGGGCGGGGGGATCACAGATACGCAGTATTTT	CATSTRGGGITDTQYF
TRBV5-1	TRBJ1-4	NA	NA	TGCGCCAGCAGCTTACGGGACGAAAATGAAAAACTGTTTTTT	CASSLRDENEKLFF
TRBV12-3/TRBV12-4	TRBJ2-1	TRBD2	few	TGTGCCAGCAGAAACACTGGGGGAGGGGACTACAATGAGCAGTTCTTC	CASRNTGGGDYNEQFF
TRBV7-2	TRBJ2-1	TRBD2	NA	TGTGCCAGCAGCTTACCGGGACTAGTCAATGAGCAGTTCTTC	CASSLPGLVNEQFF
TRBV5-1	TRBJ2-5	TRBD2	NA	TGCGCCAGCAGCTGGACTAGCGGGCAGCGGGAGACCCAGTACTTC	CASSWTSGQRETQYF
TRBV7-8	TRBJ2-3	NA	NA	TGTGCCAGCAGCCCCCCCTGGAGGTCAGATACGCAGTATTTT	CASSPPWRSDTQYF
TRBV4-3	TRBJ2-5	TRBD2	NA	TGCGCCAGCAGCCAAGATCAGACTAGCGGACAAGAGACCCAGTACTTC	CASSQDQTSGQETQYF
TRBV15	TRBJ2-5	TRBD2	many	TGTGCCACCAGCGGGGGACTAGCGGGGCCCCAAGAGACCCAGTACTTC	CATSGGLAGPQETQYF
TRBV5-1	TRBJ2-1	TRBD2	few	TGCGCCAGCGGATATCTAGCGGGGGCGTACAATGAGCAGTTCTTC	CASGYLAGAYNEQFF
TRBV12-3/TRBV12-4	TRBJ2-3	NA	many	TGTGCCAGCAGTTTGGGGCAGGGTAGAGATACGCAGTATTTT	CASSLGQGRDTQYF
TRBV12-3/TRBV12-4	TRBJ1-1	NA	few	TGTGCCAGCAGCTGGGGGGTCGAAGCTTTCTTT	CASSWGVEAFF
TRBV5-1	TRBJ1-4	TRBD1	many	TGCGCCAGCAGCTTGGCCTCGACAGGGGGTGAAAAACTGTTTTTT	CASSLASTGGEKLFF
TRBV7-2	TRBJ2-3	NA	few	TGTGCCAGCAGCCGCCTACCCACAGATACGCAGTATTTT	CASSRLPTDTQYF
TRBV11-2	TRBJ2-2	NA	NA	TGTGCCAGCAGTTTTGTTAGCCGCACCGGGGAGCTGTTTTTT	CASSFVSRTGELFF
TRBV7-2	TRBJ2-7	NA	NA	TGTGCCAGCAGCTCCCAGGTGGCTAGTAAACCCTACGAGCAGTACTTC	CASSSQVASKPYEQYF
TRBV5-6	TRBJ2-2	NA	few	TGTGCCAGCAGCCCCCGCAGGGAGTCCGACACCGGGGAGCTGTTTTTT	CASSPRRESDTGELFF